This paragraph covers one T cell receptor beta chain sequence. This sample was included in a study of T cells in lung cancer brain metastases. Generated by immunoSEQ multiplex PCR, the TCRdb table keeps only in-frame clones and is missing some. Of about 3,500 clones in the sample, about 90% are singletons; the top ten hold 5% to 6%. Exclusion applied to any patient with a history of multiple malignancies. The V end lost 2 bases, the J end lost 5 bases, and 18 bases lay between the germline ends. The CDR3 has 16 amino acids. Germline-derived CDR1 and CDR2 are LGHNA and YSLEER. The J gene is TRBJ1-1, the V gene TRBV4-3, with a weak D call TRBD1 (6 bases). The sample taken for sequencing was tumor tissue from the primary lung tumor. The TCR sequence derives from a woman aged 45-60 years with non-small cell lung cancer. The CDR3 region is CASSQSRTVYMTEAFF. CDR3 DNA: TGCGCCAGCAGCCAATCCCGGACAGTCTATATGACTGAAGCTTTCTTT.